This T cell receptor (beta chain) was captured in a study of blood T cells in healthy people across ages. Each sample provided at least 6 micrograms of extracted total RNA. The germline V gene has CDR1 SGHTA and CDR2 FQGNSA. This CDR3 is 17 amino acids long. V was clipped by 2 bases and J by 5 bases; unmatched bases: 10. With a J-beta primer mix and a sample-barcoded 5' primer, a second PCR ran about 6 to 11 cycles. Each CDR3 protein is one row after TCRdb ran MiXCR on the 5' RACE reads. The table records about 1.8 million distinct CDR3 sequences, 49% of them present only once. The V call is TRBV7-2, the J call TRBJ2-5, with 11 bases fitting TRBD2. The receptor comes from a woman between 40 and 50 years old in good health. Sequenced: blood. The CDR3 reads CASSLRTSGLAVETQYF. Here the CDR3 DNA reads TGTGCCAGCAGCTTAAGGACTTCGGGACTAGCGGTTGAGACCCAGTACTTC.